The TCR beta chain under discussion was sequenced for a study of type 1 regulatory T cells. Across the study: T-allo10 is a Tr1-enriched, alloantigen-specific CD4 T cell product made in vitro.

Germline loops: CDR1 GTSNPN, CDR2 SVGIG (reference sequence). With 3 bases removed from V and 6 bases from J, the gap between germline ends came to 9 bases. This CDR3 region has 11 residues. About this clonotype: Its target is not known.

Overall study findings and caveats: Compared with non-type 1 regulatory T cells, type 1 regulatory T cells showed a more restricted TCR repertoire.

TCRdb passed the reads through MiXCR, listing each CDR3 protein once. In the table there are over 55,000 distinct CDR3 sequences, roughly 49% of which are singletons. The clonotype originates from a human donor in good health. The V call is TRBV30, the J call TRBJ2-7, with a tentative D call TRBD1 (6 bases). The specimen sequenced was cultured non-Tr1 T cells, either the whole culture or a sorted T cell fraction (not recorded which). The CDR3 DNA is TGTGCCTGGAGCCAGGGGACCGAGCAGTACTTC. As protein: CAWSQGTEQYF.